This T cell receptor (beta chain) was recovered during a study of naive and memory T cell subsets. The SP2 primer and nested alpha and beta constant region primers amplified ligated cDNA in four rounds. Reverse transcription of blood and skin TCR RNA was primed at alpha and beta constant regions. TCRdb called the 5' RACE reads again in MiXCR, with one record for every CDR3 protein. This table has 50,000 or so distinct CDR3 sequences, about 7% appearing once. Trimming shortened V by 4 bases and J by 0 bases, and 6 bases separated the two germline ends. The CDR3 extends over 13 amino acids. Germline CDR1 is DFQATT and CDR2 is SNEGSKA (reference sequence). This clonotype was seen many times. A UMI-containing oligonucleotide was joined by 3' ligation to the TCR cDNA template. Adult healthy volunteers gave 2.5 ml peripheral blood for whole-blood RNA. Unsorted total RNA, about 1 to 1000 ng, was DNase treated before reverse transcription.

The chain couples TRBV20-1 to TRBJ1-4; D is unresolved. The TCR sequence derives from a male donor in good health. The CDR3 region has the DNA TGCAGTGCTACGTACGCAACTAATGAAAAACTGTTTTTT. This encodes CSATYATNEKLFF.